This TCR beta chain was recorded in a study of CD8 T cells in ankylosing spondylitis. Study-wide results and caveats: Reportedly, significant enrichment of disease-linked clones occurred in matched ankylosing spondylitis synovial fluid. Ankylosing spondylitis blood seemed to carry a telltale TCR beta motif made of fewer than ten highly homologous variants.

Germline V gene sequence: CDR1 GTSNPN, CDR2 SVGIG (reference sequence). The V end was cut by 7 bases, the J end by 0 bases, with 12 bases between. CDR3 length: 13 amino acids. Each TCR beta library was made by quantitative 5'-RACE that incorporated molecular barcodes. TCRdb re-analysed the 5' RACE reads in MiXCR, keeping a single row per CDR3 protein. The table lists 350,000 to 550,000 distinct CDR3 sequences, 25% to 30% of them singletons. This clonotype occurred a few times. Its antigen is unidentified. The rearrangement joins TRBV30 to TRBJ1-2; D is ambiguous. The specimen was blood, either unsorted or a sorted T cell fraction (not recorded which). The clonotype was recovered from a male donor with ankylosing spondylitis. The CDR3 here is CASNPPSNYGYTF. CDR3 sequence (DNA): TGTGCCTCTAACCCCCCTTCTAACTATGGCTACACCTTC.